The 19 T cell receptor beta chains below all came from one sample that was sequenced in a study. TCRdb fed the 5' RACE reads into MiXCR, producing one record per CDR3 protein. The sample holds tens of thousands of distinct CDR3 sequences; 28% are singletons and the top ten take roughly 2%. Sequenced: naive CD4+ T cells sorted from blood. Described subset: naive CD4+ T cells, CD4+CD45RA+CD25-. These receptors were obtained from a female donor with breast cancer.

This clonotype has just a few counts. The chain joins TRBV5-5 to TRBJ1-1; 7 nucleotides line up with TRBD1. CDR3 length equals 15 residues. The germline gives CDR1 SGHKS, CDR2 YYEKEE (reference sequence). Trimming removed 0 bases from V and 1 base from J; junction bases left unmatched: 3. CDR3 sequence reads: CASSLGGTENTEAFF. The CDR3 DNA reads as TGTGCCAGCAGCTTGGGTGGGACAGAGAACACTGAAGCTTTCTTT.

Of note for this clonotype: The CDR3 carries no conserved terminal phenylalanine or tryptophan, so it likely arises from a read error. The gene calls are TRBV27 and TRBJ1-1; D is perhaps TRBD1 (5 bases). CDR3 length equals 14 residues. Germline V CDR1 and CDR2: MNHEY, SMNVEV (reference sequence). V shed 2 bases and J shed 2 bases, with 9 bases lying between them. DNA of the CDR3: TGTGCCAGCAGTTTAGAGGGGTACAACACTGAAGCTTTCTCT. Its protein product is CASSLEGYNTEAFS.

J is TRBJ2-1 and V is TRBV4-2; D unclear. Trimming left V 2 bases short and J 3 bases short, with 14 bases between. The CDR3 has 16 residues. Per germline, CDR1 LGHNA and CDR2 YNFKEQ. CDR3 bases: TGTGCCAGCAGCCAAAGTTTCGGACCTGTCTACAATGAGCAGTTCTTC. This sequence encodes CASSQSFGPVYNEQFF.

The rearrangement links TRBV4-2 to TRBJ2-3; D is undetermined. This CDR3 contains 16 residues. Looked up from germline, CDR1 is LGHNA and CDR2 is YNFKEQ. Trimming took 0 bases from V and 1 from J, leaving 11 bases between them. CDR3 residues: CASSQEAPPRTDTQYF. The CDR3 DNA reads TGTGCCAGCAGCCAAGAAGCTCCCCCCCGCACAGATACGCAGTATTTT.

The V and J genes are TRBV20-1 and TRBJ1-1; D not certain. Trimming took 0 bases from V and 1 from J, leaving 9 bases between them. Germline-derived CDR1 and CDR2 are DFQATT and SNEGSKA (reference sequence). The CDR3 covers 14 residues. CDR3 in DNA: TGCAGTGCTAGAGATAGTTCGGGGAACACTGAAGCTTTCTTT. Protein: CSARDSSGNTEAFF.

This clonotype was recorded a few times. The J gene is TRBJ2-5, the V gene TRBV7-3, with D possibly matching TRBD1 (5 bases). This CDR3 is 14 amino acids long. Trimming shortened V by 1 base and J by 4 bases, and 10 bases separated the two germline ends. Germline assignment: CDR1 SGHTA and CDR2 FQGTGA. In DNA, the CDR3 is TGTGCCAGCAGCTTAAGTGGCAGGGTAGAGACCCAGTACTTC. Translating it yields CASSLSGRVETQYF.

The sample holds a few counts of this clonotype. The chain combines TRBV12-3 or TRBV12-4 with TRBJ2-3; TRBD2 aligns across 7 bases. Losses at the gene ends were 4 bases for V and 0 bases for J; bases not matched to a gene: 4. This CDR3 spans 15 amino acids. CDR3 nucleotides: TGTGCCAGCAGTTACCCTAGCGGAAGCACAGATACGCAGTATTTT. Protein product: CASSYPSGSTDTQYF.

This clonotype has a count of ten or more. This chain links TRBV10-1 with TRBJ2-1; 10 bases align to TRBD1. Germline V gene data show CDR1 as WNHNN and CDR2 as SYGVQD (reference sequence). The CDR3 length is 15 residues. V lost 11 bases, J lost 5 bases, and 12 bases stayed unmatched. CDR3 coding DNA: TGCGCCGGGACGATGGGACAGGGGAAGAACAATGAGCAGTTCTTC. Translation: CAGTMGQGKNNEQFF.

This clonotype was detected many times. The CDR3, as DNA: TGTGCCACCAGCGGGGGACGGGGGAACACTGAAGCTTTCTTT. The encoded protein is CATSGGRGNTEAFF. J is TRBJ1-1 and V is TRBV15; perhaps TRBD1 as D (5 bases). The V and J ends lost 5 bases and 1 base respectively, with 11 bases between them. This CDR3 is 14 amino acids long. In germline, CDR1 is LNHNV, CDR2 YYDKDF (reference sequence).

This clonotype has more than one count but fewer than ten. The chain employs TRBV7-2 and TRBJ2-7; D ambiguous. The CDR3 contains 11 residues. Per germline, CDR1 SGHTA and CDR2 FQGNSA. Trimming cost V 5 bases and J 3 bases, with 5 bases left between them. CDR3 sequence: CASSRYYEQYF. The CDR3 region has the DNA TGTGCCAGCAGCCGTTACTACGAGCAGTACTTC.

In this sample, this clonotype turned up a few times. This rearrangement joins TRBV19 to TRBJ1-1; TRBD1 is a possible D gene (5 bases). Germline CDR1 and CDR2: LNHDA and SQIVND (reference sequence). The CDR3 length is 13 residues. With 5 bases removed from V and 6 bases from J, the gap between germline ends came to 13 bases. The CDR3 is CASSSRLGPEAFF. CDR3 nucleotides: TGTGCCAGTAGTTCCAGGCTGGGACCTGAAGCTTTCTTT.

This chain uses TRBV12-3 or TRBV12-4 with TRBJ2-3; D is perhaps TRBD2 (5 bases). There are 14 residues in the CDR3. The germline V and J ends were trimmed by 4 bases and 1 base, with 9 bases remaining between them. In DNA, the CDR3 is TGTGCCAGCAGTTGGACTTCTCGCACAGATACGCAGTATTTT. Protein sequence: CASSWTSRTDTQYF.

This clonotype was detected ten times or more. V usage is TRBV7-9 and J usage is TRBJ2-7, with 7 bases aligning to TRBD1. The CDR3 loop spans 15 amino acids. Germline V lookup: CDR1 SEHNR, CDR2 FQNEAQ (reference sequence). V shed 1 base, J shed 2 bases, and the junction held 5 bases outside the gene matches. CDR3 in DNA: TGTGCCAGCAGCTTAGTGGGACAGCTAACCTACGAGCAGTACTTC. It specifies CASSLVGQLTYEQYF.

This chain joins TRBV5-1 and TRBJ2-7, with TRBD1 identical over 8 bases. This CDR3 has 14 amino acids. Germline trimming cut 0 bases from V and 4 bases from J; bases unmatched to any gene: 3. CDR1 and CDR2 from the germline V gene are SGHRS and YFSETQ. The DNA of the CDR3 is TGCGCCAGCAGCTTGGTTACAGGGGGATACGAGCAGTACTTC. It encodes CASSLVTGGYEQYF.

CDR3 sequence reads: CSAQDGSGNTIYF. CDR3 bases: TGCAGCGCACAAGACGGCTCTGGAAACACCATATATTTT. The V and J genes are TRBV29-1 and TRBJ1-3; D unresolved. Germline V gives CDR1 SQVTM, CDR2 ANQGSEA. Trimming cost V 7 bases and J 0 bases, with 10 bases left between them. CDR3 size: 13 residues.

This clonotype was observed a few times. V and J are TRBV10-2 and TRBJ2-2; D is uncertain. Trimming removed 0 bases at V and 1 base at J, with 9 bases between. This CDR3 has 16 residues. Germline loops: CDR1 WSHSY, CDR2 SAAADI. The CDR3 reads CASSESRLLNTGELFF. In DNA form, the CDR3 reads TGCGCCAGCAGTGAGTCGCGCTTACTGAACACCGGGGAGCTGTTTTTT.

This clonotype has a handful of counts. CDR3 loop: CAWEVRQKQCTF. The CDR3, as DNA: TGTGCCTGGGAGGTGAGGCAGAAGCAGTGCACCTTC. The chain has TRBV30 and TRBJ1-2; D call uncertain. CDR1 GTSNPN and CDR2 SVGIG come from the germline V gene (reference sequence). V shed 5 bases and J shed 13 bases, with 20 bases lying between them. This CDR3 has 12 residues.

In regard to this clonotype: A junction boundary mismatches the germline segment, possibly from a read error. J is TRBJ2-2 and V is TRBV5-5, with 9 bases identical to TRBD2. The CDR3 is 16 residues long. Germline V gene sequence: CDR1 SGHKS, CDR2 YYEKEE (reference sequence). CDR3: CASGLGTSKNTGELFF. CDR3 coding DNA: TGTGCCAGCGGCTTAGGGACTAGCAAAAACACCGGGGAGCTGTTTTTT.

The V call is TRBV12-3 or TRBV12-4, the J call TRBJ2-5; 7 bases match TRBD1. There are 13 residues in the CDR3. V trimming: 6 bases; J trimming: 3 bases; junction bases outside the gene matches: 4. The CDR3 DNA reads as TGTGCCAGCAGGACGGACAGGAAAGAGACCCAGTACTTC. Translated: CASRTDRKETQYF.